The entry below gives a single TCR beta chain sequence along with its context. Its antigen is unidentified. Amplification used 60 Vbeta primers and 13 Jbeta primers. TCRdb keeps only in-frame clones here, not all; method: immunoSEQ multiplex PCR. This table holds about 200,000 clones, 75% to 85% found once. The entry originates in a study of cytomegalovirus exposure and HLA in healthy donors. Overall study findings and caveats: Listed as cytomegalovirus-associated were 150 or so TCR beta chains. Reports indicate that TCR beta sequences accurately predicted the HLA-A and HLA-B alleles of most subjects.

Trimming cost V 0 bases and J 5 bases, with 10 bases left between them. CDR3 size: 14 residues. CDR1 is GTSNPN and CDR2 is SVGIG in the germline V gene (reference sequence). This TCR was sampled from a girl between 10 and 17 years old in good health and CMV-seropositive. J is TRBJ2-2 and V is TRBV30, with D tentatively TRBD1 (6 bases). Sequenced: PBMCs. The CDR3 protein is CAWSVLRGTGELFF. DNA of the CDR3: TGTGCCTGGAGTGTACTGAGGGGGACCGGGGAGCTGTTTTTT.